This T cell receptor beta chain was sequenced in a study of post-analysis software for immune sequencing data. In the study overall: Courses of disease covered relapsing-remitting, secondary progressive and progressive-relapsing multiple sclerosis.

This clonotype was seen many times. The antigen is unknown. Prepared libraries of TCR beta cDNA carried unique molecular identifiers. Each sample of about 0.95 to 11 million input T cells yielded around 500,000 cDNA molecules, so each molecule approximated one T cell. In TCRdb, the PCR reads were re-called with MiXCR into one record per CDR3 protein. The table has 400,000 to 500,000 distinct CDR3 sequences, roughly 40% seen once. Germline V gene data show CDR1 as SGHRS and CDR2 as YFSETQ. Trimming took 1 base from V and 3 from J; bases not matched to a gene: 7. This CDR3 is built from 15 residues. Broader study findings: There were four or five TRBV segments more frequent in patients than controls, and TRBV5-6, TRBV5-1 and TRBV20-1 were among them. Compared against controls, patients with multiple sclerosis displayed significantly lower normalized Chao1 diversity. By F measure, samples from a shared preparation batch strongly co-clustered.

Sequenced sample: blood. The receptor's source is a girl aged 2-9 years with multiple sclerosis. The chain employs TRBV5-1 and TRBJ2-7, with 7 bases identical to TRBD1. This CDR3 is CASSLTPQGVYEQYF. CDR3 DNA: TGCGCCAGCAGCTTGACCCCCCAGGGGGTCTACGAGCAGTACTTC.